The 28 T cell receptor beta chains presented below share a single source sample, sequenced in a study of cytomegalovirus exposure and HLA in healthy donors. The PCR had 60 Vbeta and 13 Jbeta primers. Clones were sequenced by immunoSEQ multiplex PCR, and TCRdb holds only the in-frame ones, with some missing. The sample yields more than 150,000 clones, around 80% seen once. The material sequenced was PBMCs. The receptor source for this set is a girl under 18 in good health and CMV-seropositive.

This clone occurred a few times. The CDR3 protein is CASSLAAGGVWDYGYTF. The CDR3, as DNA: TGTGCCAGCAGCTTAGCAGCAGGGGGCGTTTGGGACTATGGCTACACCTTC. The chain is built from TRBV7-9 and TRBJ1-2, with 8 bases matching TRBD1. Germline V lookup: CDR1 SEHNR, CDR2 FQNEAQ (reference sequence). The CDR3 has 17 residues. V shed 0 bases and J 3 bases; nucleotides not matched to a gene: 9.

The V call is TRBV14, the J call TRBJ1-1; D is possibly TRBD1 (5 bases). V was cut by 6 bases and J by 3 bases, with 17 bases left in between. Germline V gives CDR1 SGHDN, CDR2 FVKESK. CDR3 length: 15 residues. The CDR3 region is CASSSWTHQHTEAFF. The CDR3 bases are TGTGCCAGCAGTTCCTGGACACACCAGCACACTGAAGCTTTCTTT.

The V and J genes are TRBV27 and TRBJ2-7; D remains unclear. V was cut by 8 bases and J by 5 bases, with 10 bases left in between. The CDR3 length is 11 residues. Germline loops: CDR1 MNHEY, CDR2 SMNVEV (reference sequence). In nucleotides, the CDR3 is TGTGCCAGCGGGCCTTGGGACGAGCAGTACTTC. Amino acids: CASGPWDEQYF.

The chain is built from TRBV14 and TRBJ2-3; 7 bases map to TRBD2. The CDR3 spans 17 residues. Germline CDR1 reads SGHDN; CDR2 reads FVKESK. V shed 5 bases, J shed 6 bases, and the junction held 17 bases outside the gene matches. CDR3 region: CASSSGRSSGLVDTQYF. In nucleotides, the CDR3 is TGTGCCAGCAGCTCGGGGAGGTCTAGCGGCCTCGTGGATACGCAGTATTTT.

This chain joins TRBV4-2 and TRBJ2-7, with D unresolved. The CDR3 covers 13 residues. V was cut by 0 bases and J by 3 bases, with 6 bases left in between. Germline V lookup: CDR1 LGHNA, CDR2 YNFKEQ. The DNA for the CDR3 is TGTGCCAGCAGCCAAGAGGCTGACTACGAGCAGTACTTC. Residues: CASSQEADYEQYF.

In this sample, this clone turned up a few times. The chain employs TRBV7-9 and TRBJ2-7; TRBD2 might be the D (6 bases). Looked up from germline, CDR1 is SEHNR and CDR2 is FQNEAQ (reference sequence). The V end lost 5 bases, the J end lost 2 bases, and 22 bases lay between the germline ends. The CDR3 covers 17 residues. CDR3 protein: CASSPNEEGGYPYEQYF. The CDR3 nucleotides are TGTGCCAGCAGCCCCAACGAGGAGGGAGGCTATCCCTACGAGCAGTACTTC.

The CDR3 nucleotides are TGTGCCAGTAGTCAGGGGGCTAGCAATCAGCCCCAGCATTTT. Its translation is CASSQGASNQPQHF. The chain has TRBV19 and TRBJ1-5; 8 positions agree with TRBD1. The CDR3 has 14 residues. V lost 5 bases, J lost 0 bases, and 0 bases stayed unmatched. Germline V gene lookup returns CDR1 LNHDA and CDR2 SQIVND (reference sequence).

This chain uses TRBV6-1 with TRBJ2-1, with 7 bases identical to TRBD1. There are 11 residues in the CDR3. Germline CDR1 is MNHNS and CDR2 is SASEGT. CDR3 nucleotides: TGTGCTCTGGGGACAGACAATGAGCAGTTCTTC. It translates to CALGTDNEQFF.

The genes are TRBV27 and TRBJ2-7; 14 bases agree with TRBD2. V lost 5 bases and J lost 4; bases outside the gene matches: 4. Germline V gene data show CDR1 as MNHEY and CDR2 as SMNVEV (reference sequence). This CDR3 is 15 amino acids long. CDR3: CASSKGLAGVYEQYF. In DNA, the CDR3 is TGTGCCAGCAGTAAGGGACTAGCGGGAGTGTACGAGCAGTACTTC.

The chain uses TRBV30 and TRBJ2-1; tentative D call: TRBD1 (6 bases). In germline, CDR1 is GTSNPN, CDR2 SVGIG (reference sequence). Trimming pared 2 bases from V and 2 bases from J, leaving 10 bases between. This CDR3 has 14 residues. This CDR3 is CAWSTHRAYNEQFF. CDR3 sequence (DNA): TGTGCCTGGAGTACTCACAGGGCCTACAATGAGCAGTTCTTC.

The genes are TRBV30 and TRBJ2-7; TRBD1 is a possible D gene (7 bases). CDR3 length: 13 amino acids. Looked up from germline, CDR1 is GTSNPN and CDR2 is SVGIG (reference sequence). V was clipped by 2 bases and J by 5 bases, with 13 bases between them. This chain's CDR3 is CAWSRGRGDEQYF. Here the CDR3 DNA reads TGTGCCTGGAGTAGGGGGCGCGGGGACGAGCAGTACTTC. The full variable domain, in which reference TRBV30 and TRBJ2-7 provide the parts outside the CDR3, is SQTIHQWPATLVQPVGSPLSLECTVEGTSNPNLYWYRQAAGRGLQLLFYSVGIGQISSEVPQNLSASRPQDRQFILSSKKLLLSDSGFYLCAWSRGRGDEQYFGPGTRLTVT.

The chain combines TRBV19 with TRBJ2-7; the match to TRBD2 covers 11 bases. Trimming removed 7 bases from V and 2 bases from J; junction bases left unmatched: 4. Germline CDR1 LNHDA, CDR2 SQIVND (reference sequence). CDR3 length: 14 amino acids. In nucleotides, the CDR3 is TGTGCCAGTAAGGCGACTAGCGGGGCCTACGAGCAGTACTTC. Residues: CASKATSGAYEQYF.

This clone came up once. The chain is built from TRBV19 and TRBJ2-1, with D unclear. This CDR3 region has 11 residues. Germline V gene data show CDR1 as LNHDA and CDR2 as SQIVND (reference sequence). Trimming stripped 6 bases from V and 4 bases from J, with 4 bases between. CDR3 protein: CASRTYNEQFF. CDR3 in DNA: TGTGCCAGTAGAACTTACAATGAGCAGTTCTTC.

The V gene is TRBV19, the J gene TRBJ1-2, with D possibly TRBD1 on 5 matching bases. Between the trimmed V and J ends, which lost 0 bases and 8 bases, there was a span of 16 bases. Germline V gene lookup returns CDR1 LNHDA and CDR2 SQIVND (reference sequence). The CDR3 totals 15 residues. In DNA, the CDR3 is TGTGCCAGTAGTATAGAGGGGGGATCCCTGGGAGGCTACACCTTC. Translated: CASSIEGGSLGGYTF.

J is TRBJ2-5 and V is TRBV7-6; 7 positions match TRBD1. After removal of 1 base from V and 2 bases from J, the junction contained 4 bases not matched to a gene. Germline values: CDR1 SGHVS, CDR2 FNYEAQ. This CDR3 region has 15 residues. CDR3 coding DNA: TGTGCCAGCAGCTTAGTAGGGGGCGCGCAAGAGACCCAGTACTTC. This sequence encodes CASSLVGGAQETQYF. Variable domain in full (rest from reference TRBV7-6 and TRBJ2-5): GAGVSQSPRYKVTKRGQDVALRCDPISGHVSLYWYRQALGQGPEFLTYFNYEAQQDKSGLPNDRFSAERPEGSISTLTIQRTEQRDSAMYRCASSLVGGAQETQYFGPGTRLLVL.

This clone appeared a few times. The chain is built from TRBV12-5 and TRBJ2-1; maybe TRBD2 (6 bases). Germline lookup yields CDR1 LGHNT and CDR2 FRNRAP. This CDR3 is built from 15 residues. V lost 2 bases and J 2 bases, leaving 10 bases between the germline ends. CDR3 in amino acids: CASGLPLAAYNEQFF. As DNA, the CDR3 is TGTGCTAGTGGTTTGCCACTAGCTGCCTACAATGAGCAGTTCTTC.

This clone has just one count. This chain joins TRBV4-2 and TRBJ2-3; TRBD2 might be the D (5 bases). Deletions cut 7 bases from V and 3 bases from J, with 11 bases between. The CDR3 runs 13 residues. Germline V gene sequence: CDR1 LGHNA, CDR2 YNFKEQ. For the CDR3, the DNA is TGTGCCAGCAAAGCGGAAGAGACAGATACGCAGTATTTT. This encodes CASKAEETDTQYF.

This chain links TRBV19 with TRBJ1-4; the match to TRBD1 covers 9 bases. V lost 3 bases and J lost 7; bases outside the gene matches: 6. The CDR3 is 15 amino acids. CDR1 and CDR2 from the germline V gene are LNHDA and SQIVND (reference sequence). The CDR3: CASSMDRGGGEKLFF. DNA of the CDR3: TGTGCCAGTAGTATGGACAGGGGAGGGGGTGAAAAACTGTTTTTT.

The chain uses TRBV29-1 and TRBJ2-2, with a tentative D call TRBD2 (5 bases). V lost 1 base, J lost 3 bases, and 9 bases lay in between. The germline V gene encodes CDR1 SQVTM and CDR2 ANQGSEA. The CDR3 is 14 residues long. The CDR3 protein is CSVEVRRDTGELFF. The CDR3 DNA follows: TGCAGCGTTGAAGTCCGGCGGGACACCGGGGAGCTGTTTTTT.

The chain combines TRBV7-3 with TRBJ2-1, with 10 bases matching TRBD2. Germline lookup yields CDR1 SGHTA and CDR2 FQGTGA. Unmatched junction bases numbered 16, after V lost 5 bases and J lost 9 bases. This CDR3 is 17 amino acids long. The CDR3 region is CASSRGVGLAGATEQFF. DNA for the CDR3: TGTGCCAGCAGCCGAGGGGTCGGGCTAGCGGGAGCGACTGAGCAGTTCTTC.

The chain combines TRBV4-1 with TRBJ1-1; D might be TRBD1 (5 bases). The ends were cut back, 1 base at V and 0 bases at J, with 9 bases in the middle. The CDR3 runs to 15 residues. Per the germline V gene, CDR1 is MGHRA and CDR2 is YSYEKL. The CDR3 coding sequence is TGCGCCAGCAGCCAAGTGGACAACATGAACACTGAAGCTTTCTTT. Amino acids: CASSQVDNMNTEAFF.

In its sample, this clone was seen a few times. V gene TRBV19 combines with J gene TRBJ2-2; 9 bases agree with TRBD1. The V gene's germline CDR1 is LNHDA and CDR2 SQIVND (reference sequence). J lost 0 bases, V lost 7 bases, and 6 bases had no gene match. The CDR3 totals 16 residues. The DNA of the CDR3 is TGTGCCAGTATCGGGACAGGGAATGCGAACACCGGGGAGCTGTTTTTT. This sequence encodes CASIGTGNANTGELFF.

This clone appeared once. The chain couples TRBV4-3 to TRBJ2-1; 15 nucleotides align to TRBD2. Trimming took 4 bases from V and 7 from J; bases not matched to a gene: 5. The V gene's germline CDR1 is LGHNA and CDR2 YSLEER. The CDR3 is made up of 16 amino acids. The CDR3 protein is CASSPLGLAGGNEQFF. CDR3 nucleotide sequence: TGCGCCAGCAGCCCCTTGGGACTAGCGGGAGGTAATGAGCAGTTCTTC.

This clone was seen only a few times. CDR3: CASSYDTHSSGNTIYF. CDR3 nucleotide sequence: TGTGCCAGCAGTTATGACACCCACAGCTCTGGAAACACCATATATTTT. The V call is TRBV6-5, the J call TRBJ1-3, with D hard to call. The CDR3 covers 16 residues. The V end was cut by 3 bases, the J end by 0 bases, with 12 bases between. From germline, CDR1 is MNHEY and CDR2 SVGAGI.

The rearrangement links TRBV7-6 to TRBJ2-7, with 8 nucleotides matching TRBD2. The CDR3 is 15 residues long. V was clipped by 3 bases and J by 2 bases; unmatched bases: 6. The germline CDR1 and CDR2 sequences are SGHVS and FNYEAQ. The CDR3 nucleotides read TGTGCCAGCAGCTTCATACTAGCGGCTACCTACGAGCAGTACTTC. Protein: CASSFILAATYEQYF.

CDR3: CASSQYSGGSYEQYF. CDR3 DNA: TGTGCCAGCAGTCAATATAGCGGGGGATCCTACGAGCAGTACTTC. The J gene is TRBJ2-7, the V gene TRBV6-5, with TRBD2 matching 9 bases. CDR1 is MNHEY, CDR2 SVGAGI, per germline. V was pared by 5 bases and J by 1 base, with 6 bases of the junction left unmatched. The CDR3 totals 15 residues.

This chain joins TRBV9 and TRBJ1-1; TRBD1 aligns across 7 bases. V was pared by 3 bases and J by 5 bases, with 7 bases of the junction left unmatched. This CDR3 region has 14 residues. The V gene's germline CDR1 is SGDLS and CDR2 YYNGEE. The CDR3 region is CASSGPGGGTEAFF. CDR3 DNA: TGTGCCAGCAGCGGTCCAGGGGGTGGGACTGAAGCTTTCTTT.

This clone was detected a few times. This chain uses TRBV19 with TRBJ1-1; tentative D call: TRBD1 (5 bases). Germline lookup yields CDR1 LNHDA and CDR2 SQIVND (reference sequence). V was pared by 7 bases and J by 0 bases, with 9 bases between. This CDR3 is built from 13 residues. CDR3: CASNQGMNTEAFF. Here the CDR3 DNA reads TGTGCCAGTAACCAGGGAATGAACACTGAAGCTTTCTTT.